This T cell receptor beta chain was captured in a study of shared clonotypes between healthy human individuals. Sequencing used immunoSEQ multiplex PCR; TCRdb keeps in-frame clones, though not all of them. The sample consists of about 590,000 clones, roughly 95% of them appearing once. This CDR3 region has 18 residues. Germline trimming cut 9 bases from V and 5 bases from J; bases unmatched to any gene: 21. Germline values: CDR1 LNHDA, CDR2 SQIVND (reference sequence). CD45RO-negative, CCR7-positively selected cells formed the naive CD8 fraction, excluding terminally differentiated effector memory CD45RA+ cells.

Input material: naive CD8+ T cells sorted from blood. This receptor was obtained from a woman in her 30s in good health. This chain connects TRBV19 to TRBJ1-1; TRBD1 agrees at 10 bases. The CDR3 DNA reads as TGTGCCAGCGAACCTCCACCTGGGACTGACAGGGGGCGAACTGAAGCTTTCTTT. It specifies CASEPPPGTDRGRTEAFF.